This is a list of T cell receptor beta chains from one sample in a study of Ad26.COV2.S vaccination and SARS-CoV-2 variants. Data came from immunoSEQ multiplex PCR; TCRdb stores just in-frame clones and leaves some out. Here the sample spans roughly 460,000 clones, about 89% being singletons. The sequencing here drew on peripheral blood, taken in a trial of Ad26.COV2.S vaccine versus placebo. These receptors all stem from a person between 18 and 60 years old who received the Ad26.COV2.S COVID-19 vaccine or a placebo. Both conserved end residues are part of each CDR3. A D gene is named only where the DNA matches it firmly. The listing skips clone size in some rows; elsewhere it reads once, few, many or a size class.

j_gene: TRBJ2-1
abundance: NA
d_gene: NA
v_gene: TRBV28
CDR3aa: CASSSGDRAGKGEQFF
CDR3nt: TGTGCCAGCAGCTCGGGAGACAGGGCGGGGAAGGGTGAGCAGTTCTTC

j_gene: TRBJ2-1
abundance: NA
d_gene: NA
v_gene: TRBV27
CDR3aa: CASSLSADNYNEQFF
CDR3nt: TGTGCCAGCAGTTTATCAGCGGACAACTACAATGAGCAGTTCTTC

j_gene: TRBJ1-1
abundance: NA
d_gene: NA
v_gene: TRBV2
CDR3aa: CASSESFGVGTEAFF
CDR3nt: TGTGCCAGCAGTGAGTCTTTTGGGGTCGGCACTGAAGCTTTCTTT

j_gene: TRBJ1-6
abundance: NA
d_gene: NA
v_gene: TRBV30
CDR3aa: CAWSVILPAASPLHF
CDR3nt: TGTGCCTGGAGTGTAATACTTCCGGCGGCTTCACCCCTCCACTTT

j_gene: TRBJ1-2
abundance: NA
d_gene: NA
v_gene: TRBV5-1
CDR3aa: CASSLVGGPGYTF
CDR3nt: TGCGCCAGCAGCTTGGTAGGGGGGCCTGGCTACACCTTC

j_gene: TRBJ1-5
abundance: NA
d_gene: NA
v_gene: TRBV2
CDR3aa: CASRGRGGNQPQHF
CDR3nt: TGTGCCAGCAGGGGGAGGGGAGGCAATCAGCCCCAGCATTTT

j_gene: TRBJ2-7
abundance: NA
d_gene: NA
v_gene: TRBV27
CDR3aa: CASSSGRNLPYEQYF
CDR3nt: TGTGCCAGCAGTTCCGGGAGAAACCTTCCCTACGAGCAGTACTTC

j_gene: TRBJ1-2
abundance: once
d_gene: NA
v_gene: TRBV9
CDR3aa: CASSVDQREAEYGYTF
CDR3nt: TGTGCCAGCAGCGTAGATCAGAGGGAGGCAGAGTATGGCTACACCTTC

j_gene: TRBJ2-3
abundance: NA
d_gene: NA
v_gene: TRBV4-3
CDR3aa: CASSQDAGNTDTQYF
CDR3nt: TGCGCCAGCAGCCAAGATGCGGGTAACACAGATACGCAGTATTTT

j_gene: TRBJ2-7
abundance: NA
d_gene: NA
v_gene: TRBV19
CDR3aa: CASSLRASSYEQYF
CDR3nt: TGTGCCAGTAGCCTCCGGGCCAGCTCCTACGAGCAGTACTTC

j_gene: TRBJ2-5
abundance: NA
d_gene: TRBD1
v_gene: TRBV2
CDR3aa: CASSDRGRETQYF
CDR3nt: TGTGCCAGCAGTGACAGGGGGCGGGAGACCCAGTACTTC

j_gene: TRBJ2-2
abundance: NA
d_gene: NA
v_gene: TRBV12-3/TRBV12-4
CDR3aa: CASSSSAGELFF
CDR3nt: TGTGCCAGCAGTTCCTCCGCCGGGGAGCTGTTTTTT